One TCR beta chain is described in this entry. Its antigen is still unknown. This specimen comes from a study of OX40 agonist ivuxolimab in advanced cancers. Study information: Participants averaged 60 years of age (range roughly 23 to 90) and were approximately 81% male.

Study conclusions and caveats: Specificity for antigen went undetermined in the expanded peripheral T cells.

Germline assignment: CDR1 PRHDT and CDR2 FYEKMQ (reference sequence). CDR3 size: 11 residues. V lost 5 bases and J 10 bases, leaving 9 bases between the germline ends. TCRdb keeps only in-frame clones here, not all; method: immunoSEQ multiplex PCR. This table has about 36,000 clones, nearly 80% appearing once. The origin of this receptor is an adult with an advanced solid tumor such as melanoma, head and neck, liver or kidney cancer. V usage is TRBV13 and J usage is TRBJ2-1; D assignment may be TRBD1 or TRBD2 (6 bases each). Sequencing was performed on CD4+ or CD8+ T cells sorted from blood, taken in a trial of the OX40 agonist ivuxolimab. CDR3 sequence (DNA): TGTGCCAGCAGCACCGGGGGCGAGCAGTTCTTC. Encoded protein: CASSTGGEQFF. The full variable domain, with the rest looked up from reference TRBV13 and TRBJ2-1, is AAGVIQSPRHLIKEKRETATLKCYPIPRHDTVYWYQQGPGQDPQFLISFYEKMQSDKGSIPDRFSAQQFSDYHSELNMSSLELGDSALYFCASSTGGEQFFGPGTRLTVL.